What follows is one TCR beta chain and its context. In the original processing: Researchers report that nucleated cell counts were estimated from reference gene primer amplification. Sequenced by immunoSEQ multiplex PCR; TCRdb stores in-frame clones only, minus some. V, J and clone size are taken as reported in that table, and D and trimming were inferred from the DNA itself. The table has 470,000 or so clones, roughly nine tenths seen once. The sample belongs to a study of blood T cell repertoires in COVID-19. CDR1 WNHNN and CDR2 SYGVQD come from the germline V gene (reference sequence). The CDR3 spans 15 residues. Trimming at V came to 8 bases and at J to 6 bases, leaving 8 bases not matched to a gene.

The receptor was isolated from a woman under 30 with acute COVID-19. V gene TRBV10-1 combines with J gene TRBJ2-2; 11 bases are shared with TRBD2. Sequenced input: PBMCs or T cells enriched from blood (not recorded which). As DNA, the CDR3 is TGCGCCAGCTCAACTAGCGGGAGTCGGCCCGGGGAGCTGTTTTTT. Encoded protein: CASSTSGSRPGELFF.